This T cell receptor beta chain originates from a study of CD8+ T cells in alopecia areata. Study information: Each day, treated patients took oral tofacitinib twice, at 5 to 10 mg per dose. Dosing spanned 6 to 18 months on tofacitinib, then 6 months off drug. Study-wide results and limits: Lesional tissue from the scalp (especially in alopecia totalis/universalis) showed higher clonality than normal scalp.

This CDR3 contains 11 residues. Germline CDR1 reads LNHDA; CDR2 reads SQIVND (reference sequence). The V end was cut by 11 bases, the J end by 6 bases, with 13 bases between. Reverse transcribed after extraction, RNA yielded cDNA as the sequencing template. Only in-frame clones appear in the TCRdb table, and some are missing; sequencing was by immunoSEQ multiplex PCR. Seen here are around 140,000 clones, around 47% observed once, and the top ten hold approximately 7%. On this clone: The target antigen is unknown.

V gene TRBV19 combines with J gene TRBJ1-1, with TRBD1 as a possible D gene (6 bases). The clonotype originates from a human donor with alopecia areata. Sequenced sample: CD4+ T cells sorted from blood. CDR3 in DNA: TGTGCCGGCAAGACAGGAGCTGAAGCTTTCTTT. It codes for CAGKTGAEAFF.